This passage covers 27 T cell receptor beta chains from one sample sequenced in a study of blood T cell repertoires in COVID-19. Profiled with immunoSEQ multiplex PCR; TCRdb holds only in-frame clones, not every one. The top ten hold around 2% of the sample, which has roughly 430,000 clones, approximately 91% seen once. The sequenced material came from PBMCs or T cells enriched from blood (not recorded which). Source of these receptors: a woman in her 40s with acute COVID-19.

This chain connects TRBV9 to TRBJ1-1, with 8 bases that match TRBD1. Germline CDR1 reads SGDLS; CDR2 reads YYNGEE. V lost 3 bases to trimming and J lost 2 bases; unmatched junction nucleotides: 6. The CDR3 sequence is 15 residues long. The CDR3 here is CASSGGTGNNTEAFF. The CDR3 DNA sequence: TGTGCCAGCAGCGGAGGGACAGGCAATAACACTGAAGCTTTCTTT.

The chain combines TRBV7-9 with TRBJ2-7; a weak D match, TRBD1 (6 bases). Germline V gives CDR1 SEHNR, CDR2 FQNEAQ (reference sequence). This CDR3 is 16 amino acids long. Trimming took 3 bases from V and 0 from J, leaving 15 bases between them. The CDR3 DNA is TGTGCCAGCAGCTTCCCCAGGGGTCCATACTCCTACGAGCAGTACTTC. This codes for CASSFPRGPYSYEQYF. Full variable domain (remainder filled in from reference TRBV7-9 and TRBJ2-7): DTGVSQNPRHKITKRGQNVTFRCDPISEHNRLYWYRQTLGQGPEFLTYFQNEAQLEKSRLLSDRFSAERPKGSFSTLEIQRTEQGDSAMYLCASSFPRGPYSYEQYFGPGTRLTVT.

CDR3 region: CAWSVDRDTYEQYF. The CDR3, as DNA: TGTGCCTGGAGTGTCGACAGGGACACCTACGAGCAGTACTTC. The J gene is TRBJ2-7, the V gene TRBV30, with 7 bases that match TRBD1. From germline, CDR1 is GTSNPN and CDR2 SVGIG (reference sequence). The CDR3 runs to 14 residues. V was pared by 0 bases and J by 2 bases, with 4 bases of the junction left unmatched.

This clone was detected once. This CDR3 reads CASRLRDLTDTQYF. The CDR3 bases are TGTGCCAGCAGACTCCGGGATCTCACAGATACGCAGTATTTT. The chain employs TRBV2 and TRBJ2-3, with D possibly matching TRBD2 (5 bases). Between the trimmed V and J ends, which lost 6 bases and 2 bases, there was a span of 12 bases. The CDR3 sequence is 14 residues long. The germline CDR1 and CDR2 sequences are SNHLY and FYNNEI. Looking up the rest from reference TRBV2 and TRBJ2-3 gives the full variable domain: EPEVTQTPSHQVTQMGQEVILRCVPISNHLYFYWYRQILGQKVEFLVSFYNNEISEKSEIFDDQFSVERPDGSNFTLKIRSTKLEDSAMYFCASRLRDLTDTQYFGPGTRLTVL.

This clone was counted only a few times. J is TRBJ2-1 and V is TRBV7-9; 8 positions match TRBD1. This CDR3 comprises 11 residues. The germline V gene has CDR1 SEHNR and CDR2 FQNEAQ (reference sequence). V was pared by 2 bases and J by 15 bases, with 3 bases of the junction left unmatched. CDR3 DNA: TGTGCCAGCAGCTTAACAGGGGGGTCGTTCTTC. This gives the protein CASSLTGGSFF.

V gene TRBV2 combines with J gene TRBJ2-1; 13 nucleotides line up with TRBD2. CDR3 length: 16 residues. V lost 8 bases and J lost 7; bases outside the gene matches: 11. Per germline, CDR1 SNHLY and CDR2 FYNNEI. DNA for the CDR3: TGTGCCAGCGGTACTAGCGGGGGGGCAACGAGGAATGAGCAGTTCTTC. Translation: CASGTSGGATRNEQFF.

This clone was seen only a few times. The chain uses TRBV6-5 and TRBJ2-7, with 8 nucleotides matching TRBD1. CDR1 MNHEY and CDR2 SVGAGI come from the germline V gene. CDR3 length: 13 amino acids. Trimming removed 6 bases from V and 2 bases from J; junction bases left unmatched: 3. The chain's CDR3 is CASRMTGAYEQYF. CDR3 nucleotides: TGTGCCAGCAGGATGACAGGGGCCTACGAGCAGTACTTC.

As for this clone: Other DNA sequences in the sample encode the same CDR3. The chain recombines TRBV7-9 with TRBJ1-2, with a weak D call TRBD1 (6 bases). In germline, CDR1 is SEHNR, CDR2 FQNEAQ (reference sequence). Trimming shortened V by 5 bases and J by 3 bases, and 7 bases separated the two germline ends. The CDR3 loop spans 12 amino acids. In DNA, the CDR3 is TGTGCCAGCAGCCCAGGGGACTATGGCTACACCTTC. Protein: CASSPGDYGYTF.

The V gene is TRBV15, the J gene TRBJ2-2, with D maybe TRBD2 (6 bases). Germline-derived CDR1 and CDR2 are LNHNV and YYDKDF (reference sequence). V was clipped by 5 bases and J by 2 bases, with 15 bases between them. The CDR3 extends over 16 amino acids. CDR3 in DNA: TGTGCCACCAGCCGCCTGCGGGGCGCAAACACCGGGGAGCTGTTTTTT. Protein product: CATSRLRGANTGELFF.

This clone turned up a few times. The chain links TRBV5-1 to TRBJ2-7, with 7 bases matching TRBD1. The CDR3 covers 15 residues. The V gene's germline CDR1 is SGHRS and CDR2 YFSETQ. The V segment lost 5 bases and the J segment 4 bases; nucleotides outside the gene matches: 12. The DNA for the CDR3 is TGCGCCAGCAGTCCTCAAACCGGGACAGAGTACGAGCAGTACTTC. This codes for CASSPQTGTEYEQYF.

The CDR3 loop reads CASRDRASYEQYF. The CDR3 nucleotides read TGTGCCAGCAGGGACAGGGCTTCCTACGAGCAGTACTTC. The genes are TRBV6-5 and TRBJ2-7; TRBD1 matches at 8 bases. The CDR3 extends over 13 amino acids. In germline, CDR1 is MNHEY, CDR2 SVGAGI. V was pared by 6 bases and J by 1 base, with 2 bases of the junction left unmatched.

This clone occurred a few times. The chain is built from TRBV10-3 and TRBJ1-6; the match to TRBD1 covers 8 bases. The CDR3 runs 18 residues. CDR1 is ENHRY, CDR2 SYGVKD, per germline. Trimming took 6 bases from V and 6 from J; bases not matched to a gene: 16. The CDR3 DNA reads as TGTGCCATCAGCGGCGGACAGGGAGGCCCGGGTCCTAATTCACCCCTCCACTTT. Amino acid sequence: CAISGGQGGPGPNSPLHF.

The chain joins TRBV9 to TRBJ1-2, with D possibly matching TRBD1 (5 bases). The V gene's germline CDR1 is SGDLS and CDR2 YYNGEE. Trimming took 3 bases from V and 2 from J, leaving 14 bases between them. This CDR3 region has 15 residues. The CDR3 sequence is CASSAQVGGNYGYTF. DNA of the CDR3: TGTGCCAGCAGCGCACAGGTCGGGGGAAACTATGGCTACACCTTC.

The gene calls are TRBV9 and TRBJ1-3; TRBD1 matches 7 bases. The CDR3 spans 16 residues. In germline, CDR1 is SGDLS, CDR2 YYNGEE. J gave up 2 bases and V 4 bases, and 9 bases lay outside the gene matches. CDR3 bases: TGTGCCAGCAGCAGAAGACAGGGCACCACTGGAAACACCATATATTTT. Protein product: CASSRRQGTTGNTIYF.

The rearrangement links TRBV14 to TRBJ2-7; weak D call: TRBD1 (5 bases). The CDR3 sequence is 14 residues long. Trimming took 3 bases from V and 2 from J, leaving 11 bases between them. Germline V gene lookup returns CDR1 SGHDN and CDR2 FVKESK. The CDR3 reads CASSHRQPPYEQYF. The CDR3, as DNA: TGTGCCAGCAGCCACCGACAGCCTCCCTACGAGCAGTACTTC.

The chain carries TRBV5-1 and TRBJ1-2; weak D call: TRBD1 (5 bases). Germline V lookup: CDR1 SGHRS, CDR2 YFSETQ. The CDR3 has 14 amino acids. Trimming removed 4 bases from V and 5 bases from J, with 15 bases in between. This chain's CDR3 is CASSSSDRVYGYTF. The CDR3 DNA is TGCGCCAGCAGCAGTTCCGACAGAGTTTATGGCTACACCTTC. The variable domain in full, completed from reference TRBV5-1 and TRBJ1-2, reads KAGVTQTPRYLIKTRGQQVTLSCSPISGHRSVSWYQQTPGQGLQFLFEYFSETQRNKGNFPGRFSGRQFSNSRSEMNVSTLELGDSALYLCASSSSDRVYGYTFGSGTRLTVV.

This chain connects TRBV5-1 to TRBJ2-7; 9 positions agree with TRBD1. Per the germline V gene, CDR1 is SGHRS and CDR2 is YFSETQ. The CDR3 is made up of 15 amino acids. V was clipped by 5 bases and J by 2 bases; unmatched bases: 8. CDR3 protein: CASSYIGQGTYEQYF. The DNA for the CDR3 is TGCGCCAGCAGTTATATCGGACAGGGGACCTACGAGCAGTACTTC.

The rearrangement links TRBV28 to TRBJ1-5; TRBD1 matches at 9 bases. The V and J ends lost 6 bases and 6 bases, in that order; junction bases with no gene match: 6. Per the germline V gene, CDR1 is MDHEN and CDR2 is SYDVKM. The CDR3 spans 14 residues. The CDR3 DNA reads as TGTGCCAGCAGCACAGGGGGCGCGACTCAGCCCCAGCATTTT. It translates to CASSTGGATQPQHF. The full variable domain, completed using reference TRBV28 and TRBJ1-5, is DVKVTQSSRYLVKRTGEKVFLECVQDMDHENMFWYRQDPGLGLRLIYFSYDVKMKEKGDIPEGYSVSREKKERFSLILESASTNQTSMYLCASSTGGATQPQHFGDGTRLSIL.

V usage is TRBV30 and J usage is TRBJ1-1; D is uncertain. Germline V gene lookup returns CDR1 GTSNPN and CDR2 SVGIG (reference sequence). This CDR3 has 12 amino acids. V was pared by 2 bases and J by 5 bases, with 9 bases between. The CDR3 bases are TGTGCCTGGAGTTCAGTCGGGACTGAAGCTTTCTTT. Protein: CAWSSVGTEAFF.

This chain joins TRBV29-1 and TRBJ1-2, with a possible D match to TRBD1 (5 bases). Trimming cost V 4 bases and J 6 bases, with 9 bases left between them. The CDR3 spans 11 residues. The germline V gene has CDR1 SQVTM and CDR2 ANQGSEA. The CDR3 reads CSVVWGHGYTF. The DNA for the CDR3 is TGCAGCGTTGTCTGGGGCCATGGCTACACCTTC. Combining the CDR3 with reference TRBV29-1 and TRBJ1-2 gives the whole variable domain SAVISQKPSRDICQRGTSLTIQCQVDSQVTMMFWYRQQPGQSLTLIATANQGSEATYESGFVIDKFPISRPNLTFSTLTVSNMSPEDSSIYLCSVVWGHGYTFGSGTRLTVV.

V usage is TRBV30 and J usage is TRBJ1-2, with 8 nucleotides matching TRBD1. Germline V gene data show CDR1 as GTSNPN and CDR2 as SVGIG (reference sequence). With V trimmed by 0 bases and J by 5 bases, 20 bases remained unmatched. This CDR3 is built from 19 residues. CDR3 residues: CAWSVDYRTGTLPLYGYTF. CDR3 DNA sequence: TGTGCCTGGAGTGTTGATTATAGGACAGGGACCCTCCCCCTATATGGCTACACCTTC.

DNA for the CDR3: TGTGCCAGCAGTGATGGGGGGTGGGGTGAAGCTTTCTTT. This encodes CASSDGGWGEAFF. The chain uses TRBV2 and TRBJ1-1; the D gene is possibly TRBD1 (5 bases). The germline V gene has CDR1 SNHLY and CDR2 FYNNEI. Trimming took 3 bases from V and 7 from J, leaving 12 bases between them. The CDR3 runs to 13 residues. Looking up the rest from reference TRBV2 and TRBJ1-1 gives the full variable domain: EPEVTQTPSHQVTQMGQEVILRCVPISNHLYFYWYRQILGQKVEFLVSFYNNEISEKSEIFDDQFSVERPDGSNFTLKIRSTKLEDSAMYFCASSDGGWGEAFFGQGTRLTVV.

CDR3 sequence reads: CAISETGTGVTEAFF. CDR3 coding DNA: TGTGCCATCAGTGAGACCGGGACAGGGGTTACTGAAGCTTTCTTT. V usage is TRBV10-3 and J usage is TRBJ1-1, with TRBD1 matching 10 bases. This CDR3 region has 15 residues. Germline V lookup: CDR1 ENHRY, CDR2 SYGVKD. V shed 2 bases, J shed 5 bases, and the junction held 5 bases outside the gene matches.

The chain recombines TRBV2 with TRBJ1-1; TRBD1 agrees at 9 bases. V dropped 2 bases and J dropped 4; count of bases not matched to a gene: 8. The germline V gene has CDR1 SNHLY and CDR2 FYNNEI. This CDR3 region has 16 residues. CDR3 sequence reads: CASSETSGTGSTEAFF. As DNA, the CDR3 is TGTGCCAGCAGTGAAACGTCCGGGACAGGGTCCACTGAAGCTTTCTTT.

J is TRBJ1-2 and V is TRBV5-8; no clear D. With 5 bases removed from V and 2 bases from J, the gap between germline ends came to 16 bases. The CDR3 sequence is 15 residues long. From germline, CDR1 is SGHTS and CDR2 YDEGEE. The CDR3 DNA follows: TGTGCCAGCAGTTCCCGTAGAGGGCCAAACTATGGCTACACCTTC. Protein: CASSSRRGPNYGYTF.

The CDR3 protein is CASSDPGTEAFF. The DNA of the CDR3 is TGTGCCAGCAGCGACCCGGGTACTGAAGCTTTCTTT. V and J are TRBV2 and TRBJ1-1, with unresolved D. This CDR3 comprises 12 residues. CDR1 is SNHLY, CDR2 FYNNEI, per germline. V was pared by 6 bases and J by 5 bases, with 10 bases between. The full variable domain, with the rest looked up from reference TRBV2 and TRBJ1-1, is EPEVTQTPSHQVTQMGQEVILRCVPISNHLYFYWYRQILGQKVEFLVSFYNNEISEKSEIFDDQFSVERPDGSNFTLKIRSTKLEDSAMYFCASSDPGTEAFFGQGTRLTVV.

The chain recombines TRBV19 with TRBJ1-5; D gene unclear. The length of the CDR3 is 16 residues. Deletions cut 3 bases from V and 0 bases from J, with 12 bases between. Germline loops: CDR1 LNHDA, CDR2 SQIVND (reference sequence). As DNA, the CDR3 is TGTGCCAGTAGTATTGGCCAAAGATCTAGCAATCAGCCCCAGCATTTT. This encodes CASSIGQRSSNQPQHF.